This passage covers 13 T cell receptor beta chains from one sample sequenced in a study of T-cell reconstitution after alpha-beta-depleted transplantation in children. As it was prepared, the TCRbeta library received unique molecular identifiers. TCRdb used MiXCR to reprocess the PCR reads, holding one entry per CDR3 protein. The sample has some 200,000 distinct CDR3 sequences; roughly 9.1% are singletons. Sequences were derived from PBMCs, mostly from graft donor cells, sampled 360 days after TCRalphabeta/CD19-depleted stem cell transplant. These receptors were collected from a male patient aged 2-15 years who had a stem cell transplant for acute myeloid leukemia, so the T cells may come from the graft donor.

The chain couples TRBV5-1 to TRBJ2-5; possible D gene TRBD1, 6 bases. This CDR3 is 15 amino acids long. Per germline, CDR1 SGHRS and CDR2 YFSETQ. The V gene lost 1 base and the J gene lost 4 bases, with 14 bases spanning the gap. The CDR3 here is CASSLIRGVGETQYF. CDR3 coding DNA: TGCGCCAGCAGCTTGATCAGGGGCGTTGGAGAGACCCAGTACTTC.

This clonotype showed up just a few times. V is TRBV3-1 and J is TRBJ1-6; 7 bases are a match to TRBD1. J was trimmed by 10 bases and V by 3 bases; bases with no gene match: 9. The CDR3 totals 15 residues. Per the germline V gene, CDR1 is LGHDT and CDR2 is YNNKEL (reference sequence). The CDR3 sequence: CASSQLDRRKSPLHF. The CDR3 nucleotides read TGTGCCAGCAGCCAGCTGGACAGGCGAAAGTCACCCCTCCACTTT.

This clonotype was counted ten times or more. The rearrangement uses TRBV7-2 and TRBJ1-5, with D tentatively TRBD1 (5 bases). Germline V CDR1 and CDR2: SGHTA, FQGNSA. V was cut by 5 bases and J by 5 bases, with 13 bases left in between. The CDR3 extends over 14 amino acids. The CDR3 loop is CASSPYGGDQPQHF. Here the CDR3 DNA reads TGTGCCAGCAGCCCCTACGGGGGTGATCAGCCCCAGCATTTT.

The V and J genes are TRBV6-5 and TRBJ1-4; the match to TRBD1 covers 7 bases. Germline lookup yields CDR1 MNHEY and CDR2 SVGAGI. This CDR3 comprises 15 residues. V was pared by 1 base and J by 7 bases, with 6 bases of the junction left unmatched. This CDR3 is CASSYFQGQSEKLFF. DNA of the CDR3: TGTGCCAGCAGTTACTTCCAGGGACAGAGTGAAAAACTGTTTTTT.

The gene calls are TRBV6-5 and TRBJ1-2; D gene unclear. CDR1 is MNHEY and CDR2 is SVGAGI in the germline V gene. V dropped 4 bases and J dropped 4 bases, with 25 bases sitting between them. This CDR3 is 18 amino acids long. In nucleotides, the CDR3 is TGTGCCAGCAGTTGTTTATTCGCGCGGTCCCGTCTACCCTATGGCTACACCTTC. Its protein product is CASSCLFARSRLPYGYTF.

A few counts support this clonotype. The chain links TRBV7-2 to TRBJ2-7; D uncertain. Germline CDR1 SGHTA, CDR2 FQGNSA. The V and J ends lost 2 bases and 2 bases respectively, with 16 bases between them. The CDR3 is made up of 16 amino acids. CDR3 coding DNA: TGTGCCAGCAGCTTAAAGGGCAGGCCCTTAGCCTACGAGCAGTACTTC. Translation gives CASSLKGRPLAYEQYF.

This clonotype has ten or more counts. The chain carries TRBV20-1 and TRBJ1-1; no clear D. V was shortened by 5 bases and J by 0 bases, with 13 bases between the two germline ends. This CDR3 is built from 14 residues. Looked up from germline, CDR1 is DFQATT and CDR2 is SNEGSKA (reference sequence). CDR3 in amino acids: CSAFPGLLNTEAFF. CDR3 DNA sequence: TGCAGTGCTTTCCCCGGACTTTTGAACACTGAAGCTTTCTTT.

This clonotype occurred a few times. This chain uses TRBV24-1 with TRBJ2-5; TRBD1 aligns across 8 bases. The ends lost 2 bases at V and 1 base at J; junction bases unmatched: 5. Germline loops: CDR1 KGHDR, CDR2 SFDVKD. The length of the CDR3 is 16 residues. The CDR3 sequence is CATSDSPGQGQETQYF. CDR3 nucleotide sequence: TGTGCCACCAGTGATTCCCCTGGACAGGGCCAAGAGACCCAGTACTTC.

At least ten counts were recorded for this clonotype. The genes are TRBV11-2 and TRBJ2-4; D is perhaps TRBD1 (5 bases). The CDR3 totals 18 residues. V lost 0 bases, J lost 0 bases, and 15 bases lay in between. Germline V gene sequence: CDR1 SGHAT, CDR2 FQNNGV. CDR3: CASSLESRRAAAKNIQYF. The CDR3 DNA is TGTGCCAGCAGCTTAGAGAGTCGCAGGGCGGCAGCCAAAAACATTCAGTACTTC.

This clonotype was seen repeatedly, ten times or more. This chain joins TRBV10-3 and TRBJ2-7; D remains ambiguous. The CDR3 is 13 residues long. CDR1 is ENHRY and CDR2 is SYGVKD in the germline V gene. V was pared by 3 bases and J by 4 bases, with 10 bases between. CDR3 nucleotide sequence: TGTGCCATCAGTGATGGCGCGCAGTACGAGCAGTACGTC. It is translated as CAISDGAQYEQYV.

This clonotype was observed a few times. This chain joins TRBV18 and TRBJ1-1, with D possibly TRBD1 on 5 matching bases. The CDR3 is 16 residues long. Trimming stripped 0 bases from V and 4 bases from J, with 15 bases between. Germline V gives CDR1 KGHSH, CDR2 LQKENI. The CDR3, as DNA: TGTGCCAGCTCACCACCAGCGGGCCGGGGGAGCACTGAAGCTTTCTTT. This encodes CASSPPAGRGSTEAFF.

This chain connects TRBV13 to TRBJ2-2; 10 nucleotides agree with TRBD2. The ends lost 6 bases at V and 3 bases at J; junction bases unmatched: 7. CDR1 and CDR2 from the germline V gene are PRHDT and FYEKMQ (reference sequence). The CDR3 consists of 16 residues. The CDR3 DNA is TGTGCCAGCAGACACAGCGGGAGGGCACACACCGGGGAGCTGTTTTTT. It is translated as CASRHSGRAHTGELFF.

A few counts support this clonotype. This chain joins TRBV20-1 and TRBJ1-1; 7 bases match TRBD1. The germline V gene encodes CDR1 DFQATT and CDR2 SNEGSKA (reference sequence). This CDR3 is 14 amino acids long. The V segment lost 3 bases and the J segment 5 bases; nucleotides outside the gene matches: 9. The CDR3 DNA is TGCAGTGCTAGGCTGCAGGGGGTTATTACTGAAGCTTTCTTT. Protein: CSARLQGVITEAFF.